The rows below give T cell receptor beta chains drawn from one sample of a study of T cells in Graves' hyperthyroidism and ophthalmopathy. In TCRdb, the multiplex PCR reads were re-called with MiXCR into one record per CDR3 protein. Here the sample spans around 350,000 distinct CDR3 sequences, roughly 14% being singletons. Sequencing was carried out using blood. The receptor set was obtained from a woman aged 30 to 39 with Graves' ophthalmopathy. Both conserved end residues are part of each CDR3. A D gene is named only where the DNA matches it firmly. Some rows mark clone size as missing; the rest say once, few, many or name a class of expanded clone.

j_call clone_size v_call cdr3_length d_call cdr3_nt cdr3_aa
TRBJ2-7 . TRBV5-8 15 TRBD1 TGTGCCAGCAGCATACAGGGGGCTCCGGGGGACGAGCAGTACTTC CASSIQGAPGDEQYF
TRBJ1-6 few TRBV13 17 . TGTGCCAGCAGCTTAGGCAAAACCAGCTCCTATAATTCACCCCTCCACTTT CASSLGKTSSYNSPLHF
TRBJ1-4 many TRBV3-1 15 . TGTGCCAGCAGCCTCTTGGGGGCAACTAATGAAAAACTGTTTTTT CASSLLGATNEKLFF
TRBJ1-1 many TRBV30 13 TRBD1 TGTGCCTGGTTGGGACAGGTGGGGACTGAAGCTTTCTTT CAWLGQVGTEAFF
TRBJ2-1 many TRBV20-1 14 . TGCAGTGCTCCCCGGTTGGGGGGTATCAATGAGCAGTTCTTC CSAPRLGGINEQFF
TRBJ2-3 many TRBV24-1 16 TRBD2 TGTGCCACCAGTGATCGACTAGCGGGAGCCACAGATACGCAGTATTTT CATSDRLAGATDTQYF
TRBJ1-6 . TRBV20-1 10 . TGCAGTGCTAGAGTAGGGTCCCTCCACTTT CSARVGSLHF
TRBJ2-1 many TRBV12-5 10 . TGTGCTAGTGGACCCAATGAGCAGTTCTTC CASGPNEQFF
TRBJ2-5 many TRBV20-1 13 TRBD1 TGCAGTGCTCAGAAGGGGGCAGAAGAGACCCAGTACTTC CSAQKGAEETQYF
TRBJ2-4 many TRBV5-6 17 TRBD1 TGTGCCAGCAGCTTCGGGACAGGAGTTATAGCCAAAAACATTCAGTACTTC CASSFGTGVIAKNIQYF
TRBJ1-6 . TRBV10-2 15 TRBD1 TGCGCCAGCAGAAGACAGGGGAGCTATAATTCACCCCTCCACTTT CASRRQGSYNSPLHF
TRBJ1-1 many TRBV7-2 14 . TGTGCCAGCAGCTTCGGACCGAGGGATACTGAAGCTTTCTTT CASSFGPRDTEAFF
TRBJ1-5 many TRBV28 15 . TGTGCCAGCAGACAAGGGACTACTAACAATCAGCCCCAGCATTTT CASRQGTTNNQPQHF
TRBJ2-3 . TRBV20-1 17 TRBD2 TGCAGTGCTGGCGGACTAGCGGGGGGGCCAGGCACAGATACGCAGTATTTT CSAGGLAGGPGTDTQYF
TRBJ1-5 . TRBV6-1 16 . TGTGCCAGCAGTAGCCAGGGAAGAGGAGCGTGGCAGCCCCAGCATTTT CASSSQGRGAWQPQHF
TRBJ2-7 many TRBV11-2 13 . TGTGCCAGCAGTGAAGCTACGGGAGTGGAGCAGTACTTC CASSEATGVEQYF
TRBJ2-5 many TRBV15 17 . TGTGCCACCAGCAGAGGTCGGAGGGAATGGCTTTGGGAGACCCAGTACTTC CATSRGRREWLWETQYF
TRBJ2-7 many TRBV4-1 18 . TGCGCCAGCAGCCAAAGCACAAATTCGGACAGCAACTCCTACGAGCAGTACTTC CASSQSTNSDSNSYEQYF
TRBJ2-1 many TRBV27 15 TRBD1 TGTGCCAGCAGCCTCGGGACAGGGGGAAACAATGAGCAGTTCTTC CASSLGTGGNNEQFF
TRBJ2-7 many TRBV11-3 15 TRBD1 TGTGCCAGCAGCCTTGGGACAGGGGGGACCTACGAGCAGTACTTC CASSLGTGGTYEQYF
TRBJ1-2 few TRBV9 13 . TGTGCCAGCAGCGTAGAAAGGGACAATGGCTACACCTTC CASSVERDNGYTF
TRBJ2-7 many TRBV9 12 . TGTGCCAGCAGTAAAGGGGGGGCCGAGCAGTACTTC CASSKGGAEQYF
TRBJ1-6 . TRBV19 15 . TGTGCCAGTACTAGCTCGGGACAAGCGTATTCACCCCTCCACTTT CASTSSGQAYSPLHF
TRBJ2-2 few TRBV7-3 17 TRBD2 TGTGCCAGCAGCTTAGACCCGGGACTAGCGGGGTCCGGGGAGCTGTTTTTT CASSLDPGLAGSGELFF
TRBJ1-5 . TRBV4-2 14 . TGTGCCAGCAGCGAAGTGGGGGGGGATCAGCCCCAGCATTTT CASSEVGGDQPQHF
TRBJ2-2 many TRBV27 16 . TGTGCCAGCAGTTCACAGGGAGTCGTAGACACCGGGGAGCTGTTTTTT CASSSQGVVDTGELFF
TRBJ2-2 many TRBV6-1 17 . TGTGCCAGCGCTCCTCAGCCTATCCTTACCAACACCGGGGAGCTGTTTTTT CASAPQPILTNTGELFF
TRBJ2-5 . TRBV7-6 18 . TGTGCCAGCAGCTTCACTATAGGTGGCTGGGGGGCCCGGGAGACCCAGTACTTC CASSFTIGGWGARETQYF
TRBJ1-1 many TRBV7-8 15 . TGTGCCAGCAGCCCCGGCCGAGGCGGTAACACTGAAGCTTTCTTT CASSPGRGGNTEAFF
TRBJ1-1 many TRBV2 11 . TGTGCCAGCATCGAGAACACTGAAGCTTTCTTT CASIENTEAFF
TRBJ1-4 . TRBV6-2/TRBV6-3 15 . TGTGCCAGCGCCCCTGACGGGGGGGCTAATGAAAAACTGTTTTTT CASAPDGGANEKLFF
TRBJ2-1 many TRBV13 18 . TGTGCCAGCAGCTCCCGAGATCCTAGTGGTGCCCCCTACAATGAGCAGTTCTTC CASSSRDPSGAPYNEQFF
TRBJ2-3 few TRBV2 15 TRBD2 TGTGCCAGCAGGGGGACTAGCGGGGGGCCTATTACGCAGTATTTT CASRGTSGGPITQYF
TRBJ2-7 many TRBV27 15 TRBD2 TGTGCCAGCAGCCCCGAGCGGGGGAGCTCCTACGAGCAGTACTTC CASSPERGSSYEQYF
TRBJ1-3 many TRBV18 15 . TGTGCCAGCTCACCATATGGTGACTCTGGAAACACCATATATTTT CASSPYGDSGNTIYF
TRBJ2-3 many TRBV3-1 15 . TGTGCCAGCAGCCAAGAAATTCGGAACACAGATACGCAGTATTTT CASSQEIRNTDTQYF
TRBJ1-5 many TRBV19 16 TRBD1 TGTGCCAGTAGCCCAGGGACAGGGCGTCTCAATCAGCCCCAGCATTTT CASSPGTGRLNQPQHF
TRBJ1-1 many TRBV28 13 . TGTGCCAGCAGTTTTAATTGGAACACTGAAGCTTTCTTT CASSFNWNTEAFF
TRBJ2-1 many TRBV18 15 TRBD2 TGTGCCAGCTCACTAGGACTAGCGGGGGTCAATGAGCAGTTCTTC CASSLGLAGVNEQFF
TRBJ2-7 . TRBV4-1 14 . TGCGCCAGCAGCCGCATGGGACCGGATTACGAGCAGTACTTC CASSRMGPDYEQYF